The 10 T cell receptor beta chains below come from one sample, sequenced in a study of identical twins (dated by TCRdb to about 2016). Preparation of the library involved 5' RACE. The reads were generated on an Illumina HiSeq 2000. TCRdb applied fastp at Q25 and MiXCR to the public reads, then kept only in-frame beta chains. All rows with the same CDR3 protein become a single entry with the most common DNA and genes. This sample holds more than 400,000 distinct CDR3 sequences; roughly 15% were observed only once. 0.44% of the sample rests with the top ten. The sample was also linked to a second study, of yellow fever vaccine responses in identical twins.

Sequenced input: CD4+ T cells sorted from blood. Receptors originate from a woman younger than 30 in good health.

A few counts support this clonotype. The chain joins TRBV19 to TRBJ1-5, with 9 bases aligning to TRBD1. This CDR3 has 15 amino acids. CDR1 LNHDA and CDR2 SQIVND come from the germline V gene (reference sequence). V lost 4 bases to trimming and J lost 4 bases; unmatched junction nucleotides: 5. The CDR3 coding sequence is TGTGCCAGTAGTACGACAGGGGGTGGGAATCAGCCCCAGCATTTT. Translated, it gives CASSTTGGGNQPQHF.

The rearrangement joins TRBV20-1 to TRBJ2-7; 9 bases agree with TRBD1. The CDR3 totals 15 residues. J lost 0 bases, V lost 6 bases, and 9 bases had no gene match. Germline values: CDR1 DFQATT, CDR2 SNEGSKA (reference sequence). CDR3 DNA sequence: TGCAGTGCAACTACCGGGACAGGGAACTCCTACGAGCAGTACGTC. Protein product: CSATTGTGNSYEQYV.

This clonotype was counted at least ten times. The CDR3 loop reads CASSFLDGGLKGAFF. CDR3 DNA sequence: TGTGCCAGCAGCTTTTTAGACGGGGGCCTCAAGGGAGCTTTCTTT. The chain couples TRBV5-5 to TRBJ1-1; weak D call: TRBD1 (6 bases). The V and J ends lost 2 bases and 10 bases respectively, with 21 bases between them. This CDR3 is 15 amino acids long. Germline values: CDR1 SGHKS, CDR2 YYEKEE (reference sequence).

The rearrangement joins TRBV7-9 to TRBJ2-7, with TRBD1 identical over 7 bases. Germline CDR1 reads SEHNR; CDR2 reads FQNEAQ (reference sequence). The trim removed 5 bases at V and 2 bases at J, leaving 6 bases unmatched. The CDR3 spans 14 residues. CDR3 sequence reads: CASSRPGTAYEQYF. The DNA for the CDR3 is TGTGCCAGCAGCCGACCCGGGACAGCCTACGAGCAGTACTTC.

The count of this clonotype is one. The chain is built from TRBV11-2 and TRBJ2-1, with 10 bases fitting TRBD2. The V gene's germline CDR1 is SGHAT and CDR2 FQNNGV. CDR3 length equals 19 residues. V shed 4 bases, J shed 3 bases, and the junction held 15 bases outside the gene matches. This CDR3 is CASSYRRVEREGLYNEQFF. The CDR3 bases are TGTGCCAGCAGCTACCGCCGGGTCGAGCGGGAGGGCCTCTACAATGAGCAGTTCTTC.

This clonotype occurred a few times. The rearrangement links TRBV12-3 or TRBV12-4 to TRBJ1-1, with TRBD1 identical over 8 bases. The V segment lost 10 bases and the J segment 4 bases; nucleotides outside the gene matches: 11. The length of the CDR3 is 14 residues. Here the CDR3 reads CAISTGAVITEAFF. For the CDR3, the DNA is TGTGCCATTTCGACAGGGGCAGTAATCACTGAAGCTTTCTTT.

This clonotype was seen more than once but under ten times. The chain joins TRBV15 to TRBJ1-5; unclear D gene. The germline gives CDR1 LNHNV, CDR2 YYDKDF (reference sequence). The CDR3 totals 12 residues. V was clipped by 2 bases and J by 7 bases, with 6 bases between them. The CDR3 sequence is CATSRLEQPQHF. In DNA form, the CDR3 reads TGTGCCACCAGCAGACTGGAGCAGCCCCAGCATTTT.

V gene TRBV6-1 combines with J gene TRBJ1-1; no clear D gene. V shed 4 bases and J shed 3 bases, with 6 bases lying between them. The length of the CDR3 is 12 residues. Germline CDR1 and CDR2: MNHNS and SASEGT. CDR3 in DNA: TGTGCCAGCAGTGTTTGGGACACTGAAGCTTTCTTT. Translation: CASSVWDTEAFF.

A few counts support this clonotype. The CDR3 DNA sequence: TGTGCCAGCAGTGACGGCAGGAACACTGAAGCTTTCTTT. Protein product: CASSDGRNTEAFF. The chain uses TRBV12-3 or TRBV12-4 and TRBJ1-1; D is undetermined. Trimming pared 5 bases from V and 1 base from J, leaving 8 bases between. The CDR3 has 13 residues.

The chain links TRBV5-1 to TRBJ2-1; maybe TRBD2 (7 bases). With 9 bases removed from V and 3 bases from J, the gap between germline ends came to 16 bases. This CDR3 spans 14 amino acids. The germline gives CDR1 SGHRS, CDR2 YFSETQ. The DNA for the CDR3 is TGCGCCACCTCCAGCGGGACACACTACAATGAGCAGTTCTTC. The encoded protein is CATSSGTHYNEQFF.